This T cell receptor (beta chain) was identified in a study of identical twins. This clonotype was seen ten or more times. The V gene's germline CDR1 is SEHNR and CDR2 FQNEAQ (reference sequence). The CDR3 totals 15 residues. V trimming: 6 bases; J trimming: 6 bases; junction bases outside the gene matches: 8. TCRdb recomputed calls from the 5' RACE reads with MiXCR, one row per CDR3 protein. The sample yields about 340,000 distinct CDR3 sequences, approximately 8.8% seen once. The sample consisted of naive T cells sorted from blood. This clonotype was obtained from a woman aged 45-65 years in good health. The chain has TRBV7-9 and TRBJ2-2; 9 bases are a match to TRBD1. The CDR3 loop is CASSPGGQGAGELFF. DNA for the CDR3: TGTGCCAGCAGTCCAGGGGGACAGGGAGCCGGGGAGCTGTTTTTT.